Only a few counts were recorded for the clone carrying this T cell receptor beta chain. The sample comes from a study of blood T cells in healthy people across ages. For the second PCR, which ran for about 6 to 11 cycles, a sample-barcoded 5' primer and a J-beta primer mix were used. Each cDNA molecule received a tag from a template-switch adaptor that had 12 random nucleotides. TCRdb redid the calling of the 5' RACE reads with MiXCR, one entry per CDR3 protein. The data show about 1,400,000 distinct CDR3 sequences, with approximately 38% seen just once and 7% to 9% held by the top ten. J gave up 2 bases and V 3 bases, and 4 bases lay outside the gene matches. The germline V gene encodes CDR1 MGHRA and CDR2 YSYEKL. There are 16 residues in the CDR3.

The chain combines TRBV4-1 with TRBJ2-7; the match to TRBD2 covers 13 bases. The TCR sequence derives from a woman between 18 and 29 years old in good health. Sequencing was performed on blood. Here the CDR3 DNA reads TGCGCCAGCAGCCATGGGGGACTAGCGGGGACCTACGAGCAGTACTTC. Its translation is CASSHGGLAGTYEQYF.